This T cell receptor (beta chain) derives from a study of shared clonotypes between healthy human individuals. Study-wide results and caveats: Expectations were that clonotype sharing among donors would be affected by sequencing depth. The rarefaction results pointed to incomplete sorted-subset sequencing despite large depth. Generation probabilities were higher for clonotypes shared across all four sorted-subset donors than for unshared ones.

Every subset had its genomic DNA shared out evenly among several immunoSEQ plates. The data were produced by immunoSEQ multiplex PCR, yet TCRdb's version contains in-frame clones alone and is incomplete. The sample holds 800,000 or so clones, roughly 96% seen once. CD8 cells classed as naive were CD45RO-negative and positively selected for CCR7, excluding terminally differentiated effector memory CD45RA+ cells. The V end lost 4 bases, the J end lost 6 bases, and 17 bases lay between the germline ends. The V gene's germline CDR1 is SGHRS and CDR2 YFSETQ. The CDR3 has 14 amino acids. As regards this clone: What it binds is not known.

The chain links TRBV5-1 to TRBJ2-7; no firm D call. The source of this sequence is a man aged 25 to 40 in good health. Material for sequencing was naive CD8+ T cells sorted from blood. The CDR3 DNA sequence: TGCGCCAGCAGCCTGCACGAGGTCCCCGTCGAGCAGTACTTC. Encoded protein: CASSLHEVPVEQYF.